A single T cell receptor (gamma chain) is shown here with its context. Its antigen is unidentified. A single base is all that separates this from a far larger clone, so a read error is likely. This same CDR3 is encoded by further DNA sequences in the sample. TCRdb made new clone calls on the multiplex PCR reads using CATT. Among tens of thousands of gamma-chain clones listed, 3% were seen once. This sample was taken from a study of γδ T cells in repeated Plasmodium falciparum infection. Study as a whole: Samples were taken at baseline, before some infections, and 21 days after each.

CDR1 is VTNTFY, CDR2 YDVSTARD, per germline (reference sequence). The CDR3 is 18 amino acids. General study results and limits: Repeated controlled infections reportedly drove waves of new clonotype selection in Vdelta2-negative, mostly Vdelta1+, gammadelta repertoires. Vgamma9/Vdelta2+ repertoires stayed stably polyclonal over time and infection.

Gammadelta T cells were flow-sorted from PBMC into Vgamma9/Vdelta2+ and Vdelta2-negative populations for bulk analysis. This TCR was recovered from a pool of human donors (malaria-infected and uninfected, not separated). The chain employs TRGV3 and TRGJP2. Since TCRdb gives no J gene, matching the DNA to germline was used here to assign it. Specimen: gamma-delta T cells from blood. CDR3 amino acids: CATWVPLKSGGSDWIKTF. The CDR3 DNA reads as TGTGCCACTTGGGTACCTCTAAAATCGGGTGGTAGTGATTGGATCAAGACGTTT.